This T cell receptor beta chain stems from a study of blood T cell repertoires in COVID-19. Across the study: The United States, Italy and Spain were the sources of the acute and convalescent COVID-19 samples. T cells, B-cell-depleted T cells, or PBMCs provided the cDNA or gDNA that served as material.

This CDR3 contains 12 residues. Per the germline V gene, CDR1 is SEHNR and CDR2 is FQNEAQ (reference sequence). Trimming removed 4 bases at V and 8 bases at J, with 11 bases between. Per the authors' pipeline: Amplification of reference gene primers was used by the study to estimate nucleated cell counts. The table came from immunoSEQ multiplex PCR; TCRdb's copy has only in-frame clones and leaves some out. The V and J calls and clone size were taken over from that table, and D and trimming were inferred from the DNA. The table shows 380,000 or so clones, with roughly 90% occurring only once. Sequencing was carried out using peripheral blood. This sequence was found in a man aged 35 to 55 with acute or convalescent COVID-19. The V and J genes are TRBV7-9 and TRBJ1-2; D remains unclear. The CDR3 DNA follows: TGTGCCAGCAGCTCCTACAGTCTCGGCTACACCTTC. It yields the protein CASSSYSLGYTF.